These 30 T cell receptor beta chains share one sample of origin, sequenced in a study of cytomegalovirus exposure and HLA in healthy donors. PCR amplification relied on 60 Vbeta primers (plus 13 Jbeta primers). Some clones are missing from TCRdb's copy, which holds only in-frame ones; the method was immunoSEQ multiplex PCR. The specimen's table records 80,000 or so clones. The sequenced material came from PBMCs. These receptors were obtained from a man between 50 and 59 years old in good health and CMV-seropositive.

The V and J genes are TRBV9 and TRBJ1-2; D uncertain. This CDR3 has 11 amino acids. V was shortened by 3 bases and J by 7 bases, with 7 bases between the two germline ends. Germline CDR1 reads SGDLS; CDR2 reads YYNGEE. DNA for the CDR3: TGTGCCAGCAGCGGCCCGGGTGGCTACACCTTC. This codes for CASSGPGGYTF.

CDR3 sequence: CASSLELFEGTYGYTF. The DNA of the CDR3 is TGTGCCAGCAGCTTGGAGCTGTTTGAGGGTACCTATGGCTACACCTTC. The genes are TRBV5-6 and TRBJ1-2; D gene ambiguous. CDR3 size: 16 residues. The germline V gene has CDR1 SGHDT and CDR2 YYEEEE. V dropped 0 bases and J dropped 4 bases, with 16 bases sitting between them.

Turning to this clone: Sequence at one end of the junction differs from germline and may be a read error. V gene TRBV6-5 combines with J gene TRBJ2-3; 7 bases line up with TRBD1. CDR1 and CDR2 from the germline V gene are MNHEY and SVGAGI. The CDR3 runs to 13 residues. The CDR3 region has the DNA TGTGCCAGCAGTGACTCGCCGGGACAGCCGCAGTATTTT. Translating it yields CASSDSPGQPQYF.

The rearrangement links TRBV7-9 to TRBJ2-7, with D perhaps TRBD2 (6 bases). Trimming shortened V by 5 bases and J by 8 bases, and 13 bases separated the two germline ends. Germline assignment: CDR1 SEHNR and CDR2 FQNEAQ (reference sequence). This CDR3 is 12 amino acids long. The CDR3 nucleotides are TGTGCCAGCAGCCCCACGGGGAGGCAGCAGTACTTC. This gives the protein CASSPTGRQQYF.

This rearrangement joins TRBV19 to TRBJ1-6, with no clear D. The CDR3 sequence is 13 residues long. V was pared by 5 bases and J by 1 base, with 3 bases between. CDR1 is LNHDA, CDR2 SQIVND, per germline (reference sequence). The DNA of the CDR3 is TGTGCCAGTAGTCGGTCCTATAATTCACCCCTCCACTTT. Protein: CASSRSYNSPLHF.

The V and J genes are TRBV6-1 and TRBJ2-7; D is possibly TRBD1 (6 bases). V lost 0 bases to trimming and J lost 5 bases, with 17 bases between them. Germline CDR1 reads MNHNS; CDR2 reads SASEGT. The CDR3 runs to 16 residues. Here the CDR3 reads CASSEAPGANPHEQYV. CDR3 coding DNA: TGTGCCAGCAGTGAAGCGCCAGGGGCAAACCCCCACGAGCAGTACGTC.

The genes are TRBV27 and TRBJ2-7; TRBD1 matches 9 bases. Germline loops: CDR1 MNHEY, CDR2 SMNVEV (reference sequence). This CDR3 spans 14 amino acids. V was clipped by 6 bases and J by 2 bases; unmatched bases: 5. The DNA of the CDR3 is TGTGCCAGCAGGGTGGGACAGGGTGCCTACGAGCAGTACTTC. As protein: CASRVGQGAYEQYF.

The gene calls are TRBV10-1 and TRBJ2-5, with D possibly matching TRBD2 (5 bases). Per germline, CDR1 WNHNN and CDR2 SYGVQD (reference sequence). This CDR3 contains 12 residues. Trimming removed 5 bases at V and 5 bases at J, with 9 bases between. CDR3 DNA sequence: TGCGCCAGCAGTACGACGGGGGAGACCCAGTACTTC. Protein product: CASSTTGETQYF.

On this clone itself: The sample has other DNA sequences that encode this CDR3 too. The chain couples TRBV18 to TRBJ1-2; tentatively, D is TRBD1 (6 bases). The V and J ends lost 3 bases and 0 bases respectively, with 20 bases between them. The CDR3 extends over 18 amino acids. Germline CDR1 reads KGHSH; CDR2 reads LQKENI. CDR3 amino acids: CASSPLRDTLNTNYGYTF. Written as DNA, the CDR3 is TGTGCCAGCTCACCGCTACGGGACACCCTCAATACTAACTATGGCTACACCTTC. The entire variable domain, with the rest obtained from reference TRBV18 and TRBJ1-2, is as follows: NAGVMQNPRHLVRRRGQEARLRCSPMKGHSHVYWYRQLPEEGLKFMVYLQKENIIDESGMPKERFSAEFPKEGPSILRIQQVVRGDSAAYFCASSPLRDTLNTNYGYTFGSGTRLTVV.

This chain connects TRBV5-1 to TRBJ1-6; 9 nucleotides align to TRBD1. The CDR3 consists of 15 residues. The V segment lost 2 bases and the J segment 7 bases; nucleotides outside the gene matches: 4. Germline loops: CDR1 SGHRS, CDR2 YFSETQ. CDR3 nucleotides: TGCGCCAGCAGCTTTACCGGGACAGGGAATTCACCCCTCCACTTT. Protein sequence: CASSFTGTGNSPLHF.

The chain links TRBV14 to TRBJ1-5, with TRBD1 matching 9 bases. Germline CDR1 SGHDN, CDR2 FVKESK. The CDR3 contains 16 residues. The V gene end was trimmed by 5 bases and the J gene end by 2 bases; junction bases not matched to a gene: 7. CDR3 DNA sequence: TGTGCCAGCAGCGCGTACAGGGGGCGAGGCAATCAGCCCCAGCATTTT. As protein: CASSAYRGRGNQPQHF.

This chain joins TRBV7-8 and TRBJ1-2; D perhaps matches TRBD1 (5 bases). This CDR3 has 13 amino acids. The V end was cut by 3 bases, the J end by 8 bases, with 13 bases between. Germline CDR1 is SGHVS and CDR2 is FQNEAQ. CDR3 coding DNA: TGTGCCAGCAGCTTGGTAAGGGGCGGCGGCTACACCTTC. Protein: CASSLVRGGGYTF.

The chain links TRBV7-3 to TRBJ2-1, with D perhaps matching TRBD1 (5 bases). CDR3 size: 15 residues. V was trimmed by 2 bases and J by 0 bases, leaving 8 bases between them. CDR1 is SGHTA and CDR2 is FQGTGA in the germline V gene. Here the CDR3 reads CASSLDSSSYNEQFF. CDR3 DNA: TGTGCCAGCAGCTTAGACAGCAGCTCCTACAATGAGCAGTTCTTC.

This rearrangement joins TRBV15 to TRBJ1-5, with 7 bases fitting TRBD1. With V trimmed by 4 bases and J by 7 bases, 10 bases remained unmatched. Germline V gene sequence: CDR1 LNHNV, CDR2 YYDKDF (reference sequence). This CDR3 spans 15 amino acids. In DNA, the CDR3 is TGTGCCACCAGCATTGACAGGGCGACTAACCAGCCCCAGCATTTT. Its translation is CATSIDRATNQPQHF.

The CDR3 DNA sequence: TGTGCCAGCAGTGCGGCACAGGGCTCCTACGAGCAGTACTTC. This sequence encodes CASSAAQGSYEQYF. This rearrangement joins TRBV2 to TRBJ2-7; D is possibly TRBD1 (6 bases). Per germline, CDR1 SNHLY and CDR2 FYNNEI. Trimming left V 4 bases short and J 0 bases short, with 10 bases between. CDR3 length: 14 residues.

The chain joins TRBV5-1 to TRBJ1-1; D not resolved. Trimming left V 4 bases short and J 6 bases short, with 19 bases between. Per the germline V gene, CDR1 is SGHRS and CDR2 is YFSETQ. This CDR3 spans 15 amino acids. The CDR3 sequence: CASSPTSPVGAEAFF. For the CDR3, the DNA is TGCGCCAGCAGCCCGACTTCACCCGTTGGAGCTGAAGCTTTCTTT.

CDR3 protein: CASSQVGLVSDEQYF. In DNA, the CDR3 is TGCGCCAGCAGCCAAGTGGGACTAGTGAGTGACGAGCAGTACTTC. The chain employs TRBV4-1 and TRBJ2-7; 8 positions match TRBD2. This CDR3 is built from 15 residues. Germline V CDR1 and CDR2: MGHRA, YSYEKL. The ends lost 1 base at V and 5 bases at J; junction bases unmatched: 7.

With respect to this clone: The same CDR3 arises from other DNA sequences in this sample as well. The chain links TRBV5-1 to TRBJ2-1; TRBD2 agrees at 8 bases. Trimming took 2 bases from V and 0 from J; bases not matched to a gene: 1. Looked up from germline, CDR1 is SGHRS and CDR2 is YFSETQ. The CDR3 totals 15 residues. CDR3 nucleotide sequence: TGCGCCAGCAGCTTAGGGACTAGCTCCTACAATGAGCAGTTCTTC. Its protein is CASSLGTSSYNEQFF.

With respect to this clone: Other DNA sequences in this specimen translate into the identical CDR3. J is TRBJ1-1 and V is TRBV9; D may be TRBD1 (6 bases). Germline lookup yields CDR1 SGDLS and CDR2 YYNGEE. Trimming stripped 1 base from V and 2 bases from J, with 24 bases between. The CDR3 length is 19 residues. CDR3: CASSVNHSPGQGLNTEAFF. CDR3 nucleotides: TGTGCCAGCAGCGTAAACCACTCCCCGGGGCAGGGGTTAAACACTGAAGCTTTCTTT. Full variable domain (missing parts from reference TRBV9 and TRBJ1-1): DSGVTQTPKHLITATGQRVTLRCSPRSGDLSVYWYQQSLDQGLQFLIQYYNGEERAKGNILERFSAQQFPDLHSELNLSSLELGDSALYFCASSVNHSPGQGLNTEAFFGQGTRLTVV.

V gene TRBV5-1 combines with J gene TRBJ2-7; TRBD2 matches 12 bases. Germline V gene lookup returns CDR1 SGHRS and CDR2 YFSETQ. J lost 6 bases, V lost 1 base, and 2 bases had no gene match. The CDR3 runs to 14 residues. CDR3 residues: CASSLQLAGGEQYF. DNA of the CDR3: TGCGCCAGCAGCTTGCAACTAGCGGGAGGCGAGCAGTACTTC.

The chain joins TRBV7-3 to TRBJ2-6; 7 positions match TRBD2. V dropped 1 base and J dropped 1; count of bases not matched to a gene: 1. This CDR3 contains 16 residues. Germline loops: CDR1 SGHTA, CDR2 FQGTGA. CDR3 sequence reads: CASSLMGLSGANVLTF. The CDR3 DNA reads TGTGCCAGCAGCTTAATGGGACTATCTGGGGCCAACGTCCTGACTTTC.

V gene TRBV5-4 combines with J gene TRBJ2-1, with 9 bases fitting TRBD1. V shed 5 bases, J shed 5 bases, and the junction held 14 bases outside the gene matches. The CDR3 runs to 17 residues. CDR1 is SGHNT, CDR2 YYREEE, per germline (reference sequence). The CDR3, as DNA: TGTGCCAGCAGGGGACACTGGACAGGGGATGAGGACAATGAGCAGTTCTTC. It translates to CASRGHWTGDEDNEQFF. Full variable domain (outside the CDR3, taken from reference TRBV5-4 and TRBJ2-1): ETGVTQSPTHLIKTRGQQVTLRCSSQSGHNTVSWYQQALGQGPQFIFQYYREEENGRGNFPPRFSGLQFPNYSSELNVNALELDDSALYLCASRGHWTGDEDNEQFFGPGTRLTVL.

The genes are TRBV4-2 and TRBJ2-2; 8 nucleotides match TRBD1. This CDR3 region has 16 residues. Germline CDR1 and CDR2: LGHNA and YNFKEQ. The V and J ends lost 4 bases and 7 bases, in that order; junction bases with no gene match: 11. The CDR3 nucleotides are TGTGCCAGCAGCCCGAGACAGGGGCTCCAGGGCGGGGAGCTGTTTTTT. Translation gives CASSPRQGLQGGELFF.

The rearrangement links TRBV19 to TRBJ1-1; D unclear. The length of the CDR3 is 13 residues. The germline gives CDR1 LNHDA, CDR2 SQIVND (reference sequence). The V gene lost 6 bases and the J gene lost 2 bases, with 10 bases spanning the gap. This CDR3 reads CASRPGGNTEAFF. CDR3 bases: TGTGCCAGTAGGCCCGGCGGTAACACTGAAGCTTTCTTT.

The V and J genes are TRBV6-1 and TRBJ1-5; D unresolved. Trimming shortened V by 9 bases and J by 12 bases, and 15 bases separated the two germline ends. CDR3 length: 11 residues. CDR1 is MNHNS and CDR2 is SASEGT in the germline V gene. In DNA form, the CDR3 reads TGTGCCAGTACAGTCGGAGACTACCAGCATTTT. Translating gives CASTVGDYQHF.

The chain links TRBV10-2 to TRBJ2-7; TRBD1 might be the D (6 bases). The V gene's germline CDR1 is WSHSY and CDR2 SAAADI. This CDR3 has 12 residues. Trimming took 6 bases from V and 7 from J, leaving 13 bases between them. As DNA, the CDR3 is TGCGCCAGCAGCCCACAGGGTGGTGAGCAGTACTTC. Translation: CASSPQGGEQYF.

The CDR3 is CASSQDTAGGYTF. The CDR3 DNA follows: TGCGCCAGCAGCCAAGATACAGCCGGCGGCTACACCTTC. The chain links TRBV4-1 to TRBJ1-2; no clear D gene. Germline CDR1 and CDR2: MGHRA and YSYEKL. The CDR3 runs to 13 residues. V lost 0 bases, J lost 8 bases, and 10 bases lay in between.

V is TRBV7-9 and J is TRBJ2-4; D is possibly TRBD2 (6 bases). V was shortened by 6 bases and J by 12 bases, with 12 bases between the two germline ends. CDR3 length equals 11 residues. The germline V gene has CDR1 SEHNR and CDR2 FQNEAQ (reference sequence). CDR3 amino acids: CASRGLAHQYF. The CDR3 DNA reads TGTGCCAGCAGGGGACTCGCCCATCAGTACTTC.

The chain combines TRBV4-2 with TRBJ2-7; 10 bases are shared with TRBD2. Germline CDR1 LGHNA, CDR2 YNFKEQ. V lost 1 base and J lost 2; bases outside the gene matches: 2. This CDR3 has 15 amino acids. CDR3: CASSQGTSGPYEQYF. The CDR3, as DNA: TGTGCCAGCAGCCAAGGGACTAGCGGCCCCTACGAGCAGTACTTC.

The chain employs TRBV2 and TRBJ2-5, with D possibly matching TRBD2 (6 bases). V shed 6 bases and J shed 5 bases, with 19 bases lying between them. The CDR3 sequence is 15 residues long. Germline V gene lookup returns CDR1 SNHLY and CDR2 FYNNEI. CDR3 sequence: CASRDRDSIRETQYF. The CDR3 DNA is TGTGCCAGCAGGGATCGGGACTCTATTAGGGAGACCCAGTACTTC. Using reference TRBV2 and TRBJ2-5 for the parts outside the CDR3, the full variable domain is EPEVTQTPSHQVTQMGQEVILRCVPISNHLYFYWYRQILGQKVEFLVSFYNNEISEKSEIFDDQFSVERPDGSNFTLKIRSTKLEDSAMYFCASRDRDSIRETQYFGPGTRLLVL.